These 26 T cell receptor beta chains originate from one sample sequenced in a study of OX40 agonist ivuxolimab in advanced cancers. Generated by immunoSEQ multiplex PCR, the TCRdb table keeps only in-frame clones and is missing some. The data show tens of thousands of clones, more than 70% seen once. This material consisted of CD4+ or CD8+ T cells sorted from blood, taken in a trial of the OX40 agonist ivuxolimab. Receptor source: an adult with an advanced solid tumor such as melanoma, head and neck, liver or kidney cancer.

The J gene is TRBJ1-2, the V gene TRBV28; D uncertain. Deletions cut 3 bases from V and 3 bases from J, with 5 bases between. Germline lookup yields CDR1 MDHEN and CDR2 SYDVKM. The CDR3 covers 12 residues. The CDR3: CASSFRDYGYTF. The CDR3 region has the DNA TGTGCCAGCAGTTTCCGGGACTATGGCTACACCTTC.

The chain has TRBV29-1 and TRBJ1-4; 7 bases line up with TRBD1. V gave up 5 bases and J gave up 0 bases; unmatched junction bases: 3. CDR3 size: 14 residues. Germline V gene sequence: CDR1 SQVTM, CDR2 ANQGSEA. DNA of the CDR3: TGCAGCGTTAGGGACAGCTCAACTAATGAAAAACTGTTTTTT. Translated: CSVRDSSTNEKLFF.

The chain uses TRBV4-1 and TRBJ1-4, with D possibly matching TRBD1 (5 bases). The CDR3 totals 15 residues. The germline V and J ends were trimmed by 1 base and 5 bases, with 11 bases remaining between them. In germline, CDR1 is MGHRA, CDR2 YSYEKL. The chain's CDR3 is CASSQVGTVNEKLFF. The DNA for the CDR3 is TGCGCCAGCAGCCAAGTAGGGACGGTAAATGAAAAACTGTTTTTT.

The chain uses TRBV7-9 and TRBJ1-2, with 8 bases fitting TRBD1. Germline CDR1 is SEHNR and CDR2 is FQNEAQ (reference sequence). This CDR3 comprises 14 residues. V was pared by 5 bases and J by 7 bases, with 9 bases of the junction left unmatched. The DNA for the CDR3 is TGTGCCAGCAGCCCGACAGGGGCGTATGGTGGCTACACCTTC. Protein sequence: CASSPTGAYGGYTF.

The count of this clone is one. The chain carries TRBV30 and TRBJ1-2, with D maybe TRBD1 (5 bases). Germline V gene data show CDR1 as GTSNPN and CDR2 as SVGIG (reference sequence). This CDR3 has 12 residues. Trimming shortened V by 5 bases and J by 4 bases, and 11 bases separated the two germline ends. In DNA form, the CDR3 reads TGTGCCTGGGACAGTAGGGGCTATGGCTACACCTTC. It codes for CAWDSRGYGYTF. The complete variable domain, with remaining parts taken from reference TRBV30 and TRBJ1-2, reads SQTIHQWPATLVQPVGSPLSLECTVEGTSNPNLYWYRQAAGRGLQLLFYSVGIGQISSEVPQNLSASRPQDRQFILSSKKLLLSDSGFYLCAWDSRGYGYTFGSGTRLTVV.

CDR3 in DNA: TGTGCCACTATCCCGGACGGGACAGGGGGCAATGAGCAGTTCTTC. It specifies CATIPDGTGGNEQFF. V usage is TRBV28 and J usage is TRBJ2-1; 11 bases map to TRBD1. The CDR3 has 15 residues. V was pared by 10 bases and J by 6 bases, with 11 bases of the junction left unmatched. Germline CDR1 and CDR2: MDHEN and SYDVKM.

The rearrangement uses TRBV6-1 and TRBJ2-1; D unclear. CDR3 length equals 12 residues. Germline V gene data show CDR1 as MNHNS and CDR2 as SASEGT. The germline V and J ends were trimmed by 2 bases and 6 bases, with 5 bases remaining between them. The chain's CDR3 is CASSELGNEQFF. The CDR3 DNA is TGTGCCAGCAGTGAACTTGGCAATGAGCAGTTCTTC.

A few counts support this clone. The V call is TRBV15, the J call TRBJ2-1; 7 bases match TRBD1. The CDR3 has 14 residues. The trim removed 0 bases at V and 14 bases at J, leaving 10 bases unmatched. The V gene's germline CDR1 is LNHNV and CDR2 YYDKDF (reference sequence). This chain's CDR3 is CATSRDVRSGGKFF. DNA for the CDR3: TGTGCCACCAGCAGAGACGTTAGGTCAGGGGGAAAGTTCTTC.

The chain links TRBV6-6 to TRBJ2-4, with D unresolved. The length of the CDR3 is 12 residues. Trimming shortened V by 0 bases and J by 13 bases, and 10 bases separated the two germline ends. Looked up from germline, CDR1 is MNHNY and CDR2 is SVGAGI (reference sequence). This CDR3 reads CASSYSMNPQYF. DNA for the CDR3: TGTGCCAGCAGTTACTCGATGAACCCCCAGTACTTC.

This clone appeared once. This chain uses TRBV7-9 with TRBJ2-7; D is uncertain. The length of the CDR3 is 16 residues. Deletions cut 5 bases from V and 4 bases from J, with 21 bases between. The germline gives CDR1 SEHNR, CDR2 FQNEAQ (reference sequence). The CDR3 sequence: CASSQSMGFYSYEQYF. The CDR3 bases are TGTGCCAGCAGCCAATCGATGGGGTTTTATTCATACGAGCAGTACTTC. The full variable domain, with the rest looked up from reference TRBV7-9 and TRBJ2-7, is DTGVSQNPRHKITKRGQNVTFRCDPISEHNRLYWYRQTLGQGPEFLTYFQNEAQLEKSRLLSDRFSAERPKGSFSTLEIQRTEQGDSAMYLCASSQSMGFYSYEQYFGPGTRLTVT.

The chain combines TRBV19 with TRBJ2-1, with TRBD2 identical over 7 bases. With V trimmed by 7 bases and J by 7 bases, 13 bases remained unmatched. Germline lookup yields CDR1 LNHDA and CDR2 SQIVND (reference sequence). This CDR3 has 15 amino acids. The CDR3 DNA reads TGTGCCAGTACAGAGACGGGACTATTCCAAAATGAGCAGTTCTTC. Translating gives CASTETGLFQNEQFF. The full variable domain, completed using reference TRBV19 and TRBJ2-1, is DGGITQSPKYLFRKEGQNVTLSCEQNLNHDAMYWYRQDPGQGLRLIYYSQIVNDFQKGDIAEGYSVSREKKESFPLTVTSAQKNPTAFYLCASTETGLFQNEQFFGPGTRLTVL.

The chain has TRBV19 and TRBJ2-7; TRBD1 might be the D (6 bases). Germline-derived CDR1 and CDR2 are LNHDA and SQIVND (reference sequence). Deletions cut 3 bases from V and 2 bases from J, with 11 bases between. The CDR3 totals 14 residues. The DNA for the CDR3 is TGTGCCAGTAGTATCATGTGGGGGCCCTACGAGCAGTACTTC. It codes for CASSIMWGPYEQYF.

The J gene is TRBJ1-2, the V gene TRBV27; 8 bases are a match to TRBD1. With V trimmed by 0 bases and J by 8 bases, 5 bases remained unmatched. This CDR3 region has 14 residues. From germline, CDR1 is MNHEY and CDR2 SMNVEV (reference sequence). CDR3 protein: CASSLSWDRRGYTF. CDR3 nucleotide sequence: TGTGCCAGCAGTTTATCGTGGGACAGGCGGGGCTACACCTTC.

This chain uses TRBV7-3 with TRBJ2-3, with 8 positions matching TRBD2. Per the germline V gene, CDR1 is SGHTA and CDR2 is FQGTGA. The CDR3 length is 15 residues. V lost 5 bases to trimming and J lost 3 bases; unmatched junction nucleotides: 7. The CDR3 loop reads CASSKREPGTDTQYF. The CDR3, as DNA: TGTGCCAGCAGCAAGCGGGAGCCGGGGACAGATACGCAGTATTTT.

The J gene is TRBJ2-7, the V gene TRBV29-1; TRBD1 matches at 7 bases. The CDR3 runs to 13 residues. With V trimmed by 6 bases and J by 3 bases, 8 bases remained unmatched. Germline loops: CDR1 SQVTM, CDR2 ANQGSEA. CDR3 amino acids: CSVMPGQSYEQYF. DNA of the CDR3: TGCAGCGTCATGCCGGGACAGAGCTACGAGCAGTACTTC.

CDR3 loop: CASSLSPRETQYF. CDR3 coding DNA: TGTGCCAGCAGCTTATCCCCTCGAGAGACCCAGTACTTC. The chain employs TRBV11-1 and TRBJ2-5; no reliable D call. CDR3 length: 13 amino acids. Per germline, CDR1 SGHAT and CDR2 FQDESV (reference sequence). V lost 2 bases and J lost 4, with 8 bases in between.

A single count supports this clone. V usage is TRBV5-1 and J usage is TRBJ2-5, with 8 bases fitting TRBD1. The CDR3 runs 13 residues. Germline CDR1 and CDR2: SGHRS and YFSETQ. V lost 6 bases to trimming and J lost 4 bases; unmatched junction nucleotides: 5. CDR3 nucleotides: TGCGCCAGCACCGTGACAGGGGCAGAGACCCAGTACTTC. Its protein is CASTVTGAETQYF.

The chain uses TRBV7-8 and TRBJ2-1; either TRBD1 or TRBD2 may fit D (5 bases each). Trimming took 5 bases from V and 5 from J, leaving 16 bases between them. Germline CDR1 reads SGHVS; CDR2 reads FQNEAQ. The CDR3 covers 15 residues. In DNA, the CDR3 is TGTGCCAGCAGCCAACGGGACGCACTTCACAATGAGCAGTTCTTC. Translated: CASSQRDALHNEQFF.

To note about this clone: The sample carries other DNA sequences with the same CDR3. The genes are TRBV5-6 and TRBJ2-6; possibly TRBD1 for D (5 bases). The length of the CDR3 is 15 residues. Germline values: CDR1 SGHDT, CDR2 YYEEEE. The V end was cut by 2 bases, the J end by 0 bases, with 6 bases between. The CDR3 protein is CASSFRGSGANVLTF. DNA for the CDR3: TGTGCCAGCAGCTTTAGGGGCTCTGGGGCCAACGTCCTGACTTTC.

V and J are TRBV28 and TRBJ1-1; D gene unclear. Germline V CDR1 and CDR2: MDHEN, SYDVKM. The V end lost 5 bases, the J end lost 2 bases, and 15 bases lay between the germline ends. CDR3 length: 15 residues. This CDR3 is CASSLLRTANTEAFF. The CDR3 DNA reads TGTGCCAGCAGTCTCCTAAGGACTGCTAACACTGAAGCTTTCTTT. The variable domain in full, completed from reference TRBV28 and TRBJ1-1, reads DVKVTQSSRYLVKRTGEKVFLECVQDMDHENMFWYRQDPGLGLRLIYFSYDVKMKEKGDIPEGYSVSREKKERFSLILESASTNQTSMYLCASSLLRTANTEAFFGQGTRLTVV.

In its sample, this clone was seen a few times. This chain joins TRBV18 and TRBJ2-5, with D perhaps TRBD2 (6 bases). The CDR3 has 13 residues. Germline CDR1 is KGHSH and CDR2 is LQKENI. Trimming removed 4 bases from V and 3 bases from J, with 9 bases in between. The CDR3 region is CASSRVAEETQYF. In DNA, the CDR3 is TGTGCCAGCTCACGGGTAGCGGAAGAGACCCAGTACTTC.

The sample holds one count of this clone. The chain recombines TRBV4-1 with TRBJ2-2; D is undetermined. Germline V gives CDR1 MGHRA, CDR2 YSYEKL. The CDR3 runs 14 residues. Deletions cut 1 base from V and 6 bases from J, with 9 bases between. The CDR3 nucleotides read TGCGCCAGCAGCCAAGCGATTAGGTCCGGGGAGCTGTTTTTT. Amino acids: CASSQAIRSGELFF.

The chain links TRBV7-6 to TRBJ2-2; D is undetermined. The CDR3 spans 16 residues. Germline V gives CDR1 SGHVS, CDR2 FNYEAQ. The germline V and J ends were trimmed by 1 base and 0 bases, with 9 bases remaining between them. CDR3 DNA sequence: TGTGCCAGCAGCTTAGAGGCAGGCCCGAACACCGGGGAGCTGTTTTTT. Encoded protein: CASSLEAGPNTGELFF. Full variable domain (remainder filled in from reference TRBV7-6 and TRBJ2-2): GAGVSQSPRYKVTKRGQDVALRCDPISGHVSLYWYRQALGQGPEFLTYFNYEAQQDKSGLPNDRFSAERPEGSISTLTIQRTEQRDSAMYRCASSLEAGPNTGELFFGEGSRLTVL.

V is TRBV7-9 and J is TRBJ2-1; 10 bases map to TRBD2. CDR3 length: 16 residues. Germline trimming cut 0 bases from V and 6 bases from J; bases unmatched to any gene: 5. Germline CDR1 is SEHNR and CDR2 is FQNEAQ (reference sequence). CDR3 amino acids: CASSLALAGAGNEQFF. The CDR3 coding sequence is TGTGCCAGCAGCTTAGCCCTAGCGGGAGCGGGCAATGAGCAGTTCTTC. The complete variable domain, with remaining parts taken from reference TRBV7-9 and TRBJ2-1, reads DTGVSQNPRHKITKRGQNVTFRCDPISEHNRLYWYRQTLGQGPEFLTYFQNEAQLEKSRLLSDRFSAERPKGSFSTLEIQRTEQGDSAMYLCASSLALAGAGNEQFFGPGTRLTVL.

This clone came up once. An end of the junction does not agree with germline; a read error may underlie this. V is TRBV6-6 and J is TRBJ1-5; a possible D gene is TRBD1 (5 bases). The CDR3 has 15 amino acids. CDR1 and CDR2 from the germline V gene are MNHNY and SVGAGI (reference sequence). The CDR3 DNA is TGTGCCAGCAGTAACTCGGACACAGACAATCAGCCCCAGCATTTT. Translation: CASSNSDTDNQPQHF.

The chain employs TRBV7-3 and TRBJ2-3; a possible D gene is TRBD1 (6 bases). The germline CDR1 and CDR2 sequences are SGHTA and FQGTGA. This CDR3 is built from 13 residues. V dropped 1 base and J dropped 6 bases, with 8 bases sitting between them. CDR3 bases: TGTGCCAGCAGCTTAAACACAGGGGATACGCAGTATTTT. Amino acids: CASSLNTGDTQYF.